Below are 8 T cell receptor beta chains sequenced from a single sample in a study of OX40 agonist ivuxolimab in advanced cancers. Generated by immunoSEQ multiplex PCR, the TCRdb table keeps only in-frame clones and is missing some. The table records 40,000 to 50,000 clones, roughly 90% of them present only once. This specimen was CD4+ or CD8+ T cells sorted from blood, taken in a trial of the OX40 agonist ivuxolimab. These receptors were taken from an adult with an advanced solid tumor such as melanoma, head and neck, liver or kidney cancer.

This clone was seen only once. The chain has TRBV11-2 and TRBJ2-7, with a weak D call TRBD2 (5 bases). The germline V and J ends were trimmed by 1 base and 7 bases, with 5 bases remaining between them. Germline assignment: CDR1 SGHAT and CDR2 FQNNGV. The length of the CDR3 is 11 residues. The CDR3 sequence is CASSLAGEQYF. The DNA for the CDR3 is TGTGCCAGCAGCTTAGCGGGGGAGCAGTACTTC.

The chain joins TRBV4-1 to TRBJ2-2, with 9 bases aligning to TRBD1. CDR1 and CDR2 from the germline V gene are MGHRA and YSYEKL. Trimming removed 8 bases from V and 7 bases from J; junction bases left unmatched: 8. The CDR3 is 14 amino acids. The DNA of the CDR3 is TGCGCCAGCGCCGGGACAGGGCTCCACGGGGAGCTGTTTTTT. Translation: CASAGTGLHGELFF.

This clone has a single count. The chain carries TRBV9 and TRBJ2-3; D remains ambiguous. V lost 2 bases and J lost 3, with 16 bases in between. There are 16 residues in the CDR3. The V gene's germline CDR1 is SGDLS and CDR2 YYNGEE. The CDR3 region is CASSVSRLEITDTQYF. CDR3 nucleotides: TGTGCCAGCAGCGTGTCAAGACTCGAAATTACAGATACGCAGTATTTT.

The chain carries TRBV2 and TRBJ2-3; D call uncertain. In germline, CDR1 is SNHLY, CDR2 FYNNEI. V lost 7 bases and J 3 bases, leaving 5 bases between the germline ends. This CDR3 has 11 residues. The DNA of the CDR3 is TGTGCCAGCATCGGGACAGATACGCAGTATTTT. This gives the protein CASIGTDTQYF.

This chain connects TRBV13 to TRBJ2-5; TRBD2 matches 10 bases. V was clipped by 4 bases and J by 3 bases; unmatched bases: 11. Germline V CDR1 and CDR2: PRHDT, FYEKMQ (reference sequence). The CDR3 runs to 17 residues. CDR3: CASSSHLTSGVKETQYF. As DNA, the CDR3 is TGTGCCAGCAGCTCGCACTTAACTAGCGGGGTCAAAGAGACCCAGTACTTC.

The V call is TRBV6-1, the J call TRBJ1-2, with a tentative D call TRBD1 (6 bases). Germline loops: CDR1 MNHNS, CDR2 SASEGT. The CDR3 spans 14 residues. Trimming removed 0 bases from V and 5 bases from J, with 10 bases in between. The CDR3 nucleotides read TGTGCCAGCAGTGAAGCCGGGACACCGTATGGCTACACCTTC. This gives the protein CASSEAGTPYGYTF.

The chain is built from TRBV9 and TRBJ2-3; D call uncertain. The CDR3 extends over 14 amino acids. V lost 2 bases, J lost 1 base, and 8 bases lay in between. CDR1 SGDLS and CDR2 YYNGEE come from the germline V gene. In DNA form, the CDR3 reads TGTGCCAGCAGCGTCCTCTTGGGCACAGATACGCAGTATTTT. Translated: CASSVLLGTDTQYF.

The rearrangement uses TRBV9 and TRBJ2-3; TRBD2 aligns across 8 bases. The CDR3 spans 16 residues. The junction had 6 bases not matched to a gene; V was cut back by 1 base and J by 2 bases. Germline V gene lookup returns CDR1 SGDLS and CDR2 YYNGEE. The CDR3 sequence is CASSVSKREITDTQYF. The CDR3 DNA reads TGTGCCAGCAGCGTATCTAAGCGGGAGATCACAGATACGCAGTATTTT.